These 9 T cell receptor beta chains were sequenced from one sample in a study of T cell changes during pregnancy in multiple sclerosis. Profiling relied on immunoSEQ multiplex PCR, and the TCRdb table lists in-frame clones only, not all of them. The sample has about 83,000 clones, 91% seen once; the top ten hold around 3.3%. Sequences were derived from PBMCs, sampled in the first trimester of pregnancy. The receptor set was obtained from a female donor in good health, serving as a control in a pregnancy study. Some clones in this sample may be carry-over from other donors' samples.

The rearrangement links TRBV2 to TRBJ2-5, with D unresolved. This CDR3 comprises 12 residues. Trimming left V 11 bases short and J 2 bases short, with 12 bases between. The germline gives CDR1 SNHLY, CDR2 FYNNEI. The CDR3 loop reads CASDGGQETQYF. The CDR3 coding sequence is TGTGCCTCCGACGGCGGACAAGAGACCCAGTACTTC.

This clone was counted between two and nine times. The gene calls are TRBV30 and TRBJ1-6; D unclear. The CDR3 length is 15 residues. Germline V gives CDR1 GTSNPN, CDR2 SVGIG (reference sequence). The V end lost 0 bases, the J end lost 3 bases, and 9 bases lay between the germline ends. In DNA form, the CDR3 reads TGTGCCTGGAGTGTACGTCAGTTCTATAATTCACCCCTCCACTTT. Protein sequence: CAWSVRQFYNSPLHF.

This chain uses TRBV30 with TRBJ2-1, with 9 nucleotides matching TRBD2. V gave up 4 bases and J gave up 9 bases; unmatched junction bases: 7. Germline V lookup: CDR1 GTSNPN, CDR2 SVGIG (reference sequence). CDR3 length: 13 amino acids. This CDR3 is CAWTGGRVSEQFF. CDR3 coding DNA: TGTGCCTGGACTGGCGGGAGGGTCAGTGAGCAGTTCTTC.

The CDR3 spells CASSMTGGSEAFF. The CDR3 DNA reads TGTGCCAGTAGTATGACAGGGGGATCTGAAGCTTTCTTT. This chain connects TRBV19 to TRBJ1-1; 9 bases agree with TRBD1. This CDR3 is 13 amino acids long. Germline V lookup: CDR1 LNHDA, CDR2 SQIVND (reference sequence). V was clipped by 3 bases and J by 6 bases; unmatched bases: 2.

V usage is TRBV11-2 and J usage is TRBJ2-7; D may be TRBD2 (7 bases). This CDR3 is built from 15 residues. Germline V gene data show CDR1 as SGHAT and CDR2 as FQNNGV. The V and J ends lost 5 bases and 4 bases respectively, with 18 bases between them. The CDR3 reads CASSPGVWGGYEQYF. Written as DNA, the CDR3 is TGTGCCAGCAGCCCAGGGGTATGGGGAGGGTACGAGCAGTACTTC.

This clone was recorded only once. The rearrangement uses TRBV4-3 and TRBJ2-2; maybe TRBD1 (6 bases). CDR1 LGHNA and CDR2 YSLEER come from the germline V gene. V was clipped by 0 bases and J by 5 bases, with 10 bases between them. The CDR3 contains 15 residues. The CDR3 loop reads CASSQDGQGTGELFF. The CDR3 DNA is TGCGCCAGCAGCCAAGATGGGCAGGGGACCGGGGAGCTGTTTTTT.

V gene TRBV28 combines with J gene TRBJ1-2; unclear D gene. The germline CDR1 and CDR2 sequences are MDHEN and SYDVKM. CDR3 length: 13 amino acids. V lost 6 bases to trimming and J lost 6 bases, with 14 bases between them. The DNA of the CDR3 is TGTGCCAGCAGCTCCCACGGGTACCATGGCTACACCTTC. Protein: CASSSHGYHGYTF.

This chain uses TRBV5-4 with TRBJ2-5; 7 bases map to TRBD1. The CDR3 sequence is 14 residues long. CDR1 SGHNT and CDR2 YYREEE come from the germline V gene (reference sequence). V trimming: 4 bases; J trimming: 5 bases; junction bases outside the gene matches: 8. This chain's CDR3 is CASSTRTGAETQYF. The CDR3 region has the DNA TGTGCCAGCAGCACCAGAACAGGGGCGGAGACCCAGTACTTC.

In regard to this clone: Other nucleotide sequences in the sample specify the same CDR3. J is TRBJ1-1 and V is TRBV18, with 7 bases fitting TRBD1. CDR1 and CDR2 (germline): KGHSH, LQKENI. J gave up 1 base and V 6 bases, and 5 bases lay outside the gene matches. This CDR3 has 14 residues. CDR3 amino acids: CASSPGTANTEAFF. In DNA, the CDR3 is TGTGCCAGCTCTCCCGGGACAGCGAACACTGAAGCTTTCTTT.